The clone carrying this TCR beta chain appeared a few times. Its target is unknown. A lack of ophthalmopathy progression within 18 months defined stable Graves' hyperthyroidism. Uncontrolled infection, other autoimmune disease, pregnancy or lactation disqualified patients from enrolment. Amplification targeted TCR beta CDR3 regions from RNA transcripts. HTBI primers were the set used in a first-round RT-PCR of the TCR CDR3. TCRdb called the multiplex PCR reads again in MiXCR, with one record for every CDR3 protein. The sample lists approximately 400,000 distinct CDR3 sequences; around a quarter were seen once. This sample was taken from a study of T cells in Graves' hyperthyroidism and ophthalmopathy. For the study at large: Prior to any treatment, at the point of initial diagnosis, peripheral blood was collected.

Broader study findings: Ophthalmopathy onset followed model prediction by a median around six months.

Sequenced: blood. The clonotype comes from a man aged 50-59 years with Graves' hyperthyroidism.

CDR3: CASSLGYFGVPETQYF. CDR3 sequence (DNA): TGCGCCAGCAGCTTGGGGTATTTCGGGGTCCCAGAGACCCAGTACTTC. V usage is TRBV5-1 and J usage is TRBJ2-5, with TRBD2 as a possible D gene (5 bases). V lost 0 bases to trimming and J lost 4 bases, with 16 bases between them. From germline, CDR1 is SGHRS and CDR2 YFSETQ. The CDR3 covers 16 residues.